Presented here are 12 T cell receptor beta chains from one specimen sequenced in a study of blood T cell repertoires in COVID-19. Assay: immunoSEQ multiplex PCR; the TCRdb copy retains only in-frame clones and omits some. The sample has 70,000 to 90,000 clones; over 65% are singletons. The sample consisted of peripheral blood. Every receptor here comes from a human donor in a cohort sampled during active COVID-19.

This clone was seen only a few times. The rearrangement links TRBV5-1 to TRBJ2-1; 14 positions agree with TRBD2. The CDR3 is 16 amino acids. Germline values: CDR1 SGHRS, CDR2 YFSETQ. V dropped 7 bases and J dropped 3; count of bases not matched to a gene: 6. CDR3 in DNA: TGCGCCAGCGGGACTAGCGGGAGCAGGGGCTACAATGAGCAGTTCTTC. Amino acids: CASGTSGSRGYNEQFF.

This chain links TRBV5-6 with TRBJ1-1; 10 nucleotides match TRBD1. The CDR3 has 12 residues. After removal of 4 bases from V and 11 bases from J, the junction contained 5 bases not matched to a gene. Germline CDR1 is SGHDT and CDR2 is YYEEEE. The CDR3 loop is CASSPGTGEAFF. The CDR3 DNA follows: TGTGCCAGCAGCCCAGGGACAGGGGAGGCTTTCTTT.

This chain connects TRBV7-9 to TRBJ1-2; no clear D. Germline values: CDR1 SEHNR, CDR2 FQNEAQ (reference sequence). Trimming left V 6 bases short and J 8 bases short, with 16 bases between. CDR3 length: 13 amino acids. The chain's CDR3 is CASSSPGVGGYTF. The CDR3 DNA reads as TGTGCCAGCAGTTCCCCCGGGGTGGGGGGCTACACCTTC.

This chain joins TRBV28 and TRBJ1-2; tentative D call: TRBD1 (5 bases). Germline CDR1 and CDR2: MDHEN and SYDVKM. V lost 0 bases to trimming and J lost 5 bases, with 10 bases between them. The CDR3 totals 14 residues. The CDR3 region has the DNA TGTGCCAGCAGTTTATGGGCAGGGTCGTATGGCTACACCTTC. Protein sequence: CASSLWAGSYGYTF.

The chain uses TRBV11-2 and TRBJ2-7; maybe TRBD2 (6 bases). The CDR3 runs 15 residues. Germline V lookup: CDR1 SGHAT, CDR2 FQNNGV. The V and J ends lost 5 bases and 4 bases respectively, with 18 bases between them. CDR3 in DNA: TGTGCCAGCAGCCCCAATAACGGGGGTTTATACGAGCAGTACTTC. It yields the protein CASSPNNGGLYEQYF.

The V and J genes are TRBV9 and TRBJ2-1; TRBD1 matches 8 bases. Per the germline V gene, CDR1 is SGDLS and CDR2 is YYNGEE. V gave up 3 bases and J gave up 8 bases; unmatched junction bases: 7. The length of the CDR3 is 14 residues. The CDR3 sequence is CASSEGQGRYEQFF. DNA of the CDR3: TGTGCCAGCAGCGAAGGACAGGGAAGGTATGAGCAGTTCTTC.

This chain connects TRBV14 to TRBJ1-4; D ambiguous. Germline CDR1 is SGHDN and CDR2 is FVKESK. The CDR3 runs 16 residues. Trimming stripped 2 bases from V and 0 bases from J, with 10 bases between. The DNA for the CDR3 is TGTGCCAGCAGCCAATGGGCCGGCTCAACTAATGAAAAACTGTTTTTT. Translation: CASSQWAGSTNEKLFF.

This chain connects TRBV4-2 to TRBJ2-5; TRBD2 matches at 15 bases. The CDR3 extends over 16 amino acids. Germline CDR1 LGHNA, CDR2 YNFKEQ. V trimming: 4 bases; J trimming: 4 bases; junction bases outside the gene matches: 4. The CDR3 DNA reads TGTGCCAGCAGCCTCGCGGGACTAGCGGGGGGAGAGACCCAGTACTTC. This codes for CASSLAGLAGGETQYF.

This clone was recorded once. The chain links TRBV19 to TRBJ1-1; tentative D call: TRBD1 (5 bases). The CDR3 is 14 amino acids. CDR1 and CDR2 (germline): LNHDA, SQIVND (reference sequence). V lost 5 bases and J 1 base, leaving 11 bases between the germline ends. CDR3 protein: CASSGPTENTEAFF. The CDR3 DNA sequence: TGTGCCAGTAGTGGACCGACAGAGAACACTGAAGCTTTCTTT.

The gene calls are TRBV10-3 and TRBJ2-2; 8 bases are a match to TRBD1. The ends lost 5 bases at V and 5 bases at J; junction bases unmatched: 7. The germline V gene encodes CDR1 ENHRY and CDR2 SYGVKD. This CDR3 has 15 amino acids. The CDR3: CAISYGQGLTGELFF. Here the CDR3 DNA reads TGTGCCATCAGTTACGGACAGGGATTAACCGGGGAGCTGTTTTTT.

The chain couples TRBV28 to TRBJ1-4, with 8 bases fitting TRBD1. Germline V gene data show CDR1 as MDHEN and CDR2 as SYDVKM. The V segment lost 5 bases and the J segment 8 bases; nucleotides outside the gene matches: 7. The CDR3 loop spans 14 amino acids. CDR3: CASSLTGEEEKLFF. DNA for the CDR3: TGTGCCAGCAGTCTGACAGGGGAGGAGGAAAAACTGTTTTTT.

CDR3 bases: TGTGCCAGCAGCCTCCGGGAGGGGGGACGGAAAGCTGCTAACTATGGCTACACCTTC. Amino acids: CASSLREGGRKAANYGYTF. V gene TRBV14 combines with J gene TRBJ1-2; possibly TRBD1 for D (6 bases). The CDR3 contains 19 residues. The V gene lost 4 bases and the J gene lost 0 bases, with 24 bases spanning the gap. Germline CDR1 SGHDN, CDR2 FVKESK.